A single sample is the source of the 13 T cell receptor beta chains below, sequenced in a study of blood T cell repertoires in COVID-19. Generated by immunoSEQ multiplex PCR, the TCRdb table keeps only in-frame clones and is missing some. The sample shows 130,000 or so clones, 86% of them seen only once. The sequenced material came from peripheral blood. These receptors came from a woman aged 60 to 75 with acute or convalescent COVID-19.

The gene calls are TRBV7-9 and TRBJ1-5, with 7 nucleotides matching TRBD1. Losses at the gene ends were 4 bases for V and 7 bases for J; bases not matched to a gene: 4. The V gene's germline CDR1 is SEHNR and CDR2 FQNEAQ (reference sequence). CDR3 length equals 13 residues. CDR3 in amino acids: CASSSRGDQPQHF. Here the CDR3 DNA reads TGTGCCAGCAGCTCCAGGGGGGACCAGCCCCAGCATTTT.

This clone was observed a few times. The chain is built from TRBV6-6 and TRBJ1-2; 7 positions agree with TRBD1. The CDR3 length is 15 residues. Germline values: CDR1 MNHNY, CDR2 SVGAGI (reference sequence). The V gene end was trimmed by 7 bases and the J gene end by 4 bases; junction bases not matched to a gene: 12. This CDR3 reads CASTVNRGSFYGYTF. The CDR3 DNA sequence: TGTGCCAGCACCGTAAACAGGGGATCCTTCTATGGCTACACCTTC.

The chain recombines TRBV4-3 with TRBJ2-1; TRBD1 matches at 8 bases. The ends lost 5 bases at V and 2 bases at J; junction bases unmatched: 8. Germline CDR1 reads LGHNA; CDR2 reads YSLEER. The CDR3 consists of 16 residues. In nucleotides, the CDR3 is TGCGCCAGCAGCACAGGACAGGGTGTTACCTACAATGAGCAGTTCTTC. This gives the protein CASSTGQGVTYNEQFF.

J is TRBJ2-1 and V is TRBV13; 9 bases map to TRBD1. CDR3 length: 16 amino acids. The germline V gene encodes CDR1 PRHDT and CDR2 FYEKMQ (reference sequence). J lost 5 bases, V lost 0 bases, and 5 bases had no gene match. The CDR3 here is CASSLGPGQGNNEQFF. In nucleotides, the CDR3 is TGTGCCAGCAGCTTAGGGCCAGGACAGGGGAACAATGAGCAGTTCTTC.

The gene calls are TRBV11-3 and TRBJ2-5; D perhaps matches TRBD1 (5 bases). This CDR3 is built from 15 residues. The V gene's germline CDR1 is SGHNT and CDR2 YENEEA. V gave up 5 bases and J gave up 2 bases, with 15 bases separating them. The CDR3 sequence is CASSPPAQGQETQYF. Here the CDR3 DNA reads TGTGCCAGCAGCCCACCAGCTCAGGGTCAAGAGACCCAGTACTTC.

The chain has TRBV7-9 and TRBJ1-2, with D perhaps TRBD1 (5 bases). Trimming cost V 2 bases and J 8 bases, with 15 bases left between them. The CDR3 extends over 14 amino acids. The germline CDR1 and CDR2 sequences are SEHNR and FQNEAQ (reference sequence). CDR3 in DNA: TGTGCCAGCAGCTTAATGGAAGGGGCGGGAGGCTACACCTTC. Its translation: CASSLMEGAGGYTF.

The chain links TRBV15 to TRBJ1-5; D might be TRBD1 (6 bases). V lost 7 bases to trimming and J lost 4 bases, with 17 bases between them. The CDR3 consists of 15 residues. Germline V gives CDR1 LNHNV, CDR2 YYDKDF (reference sequence). The CDR3 protein is CATKQSQGTNQPQHF. As DNA, the CDR3 is TGTGCCACCAAGCAATCACAGGGTACTAATCAGCCCCAGCATTTT.

The chain recombines TRBV28 with TRBJ1-5; D unresolved. The germline V gene encodes CDR1 MDHEN and CDR2 SYDVKM. V was pared by 3 bases and J by 2 bases, with 8 bases between. CDR3 size: 14 residues. The CDR3 loop reads CASSFTSGNQPQHF. CDR3 DNA sequence: TGTGCCAGCAGTTTTACTAGTGGCAATCAGCCCCAGCATTTT.

The chain carries TRBV7-2 and TRBJ2-7; TRBD1 aligns across 10 bases. After removal of 3 bases from V and 5 bases from J, the junction contained 4 bases not matched to a gene. CDR1 is SGHTA and CDR2 is FQGNSA in the germline V gene. There are 14 residues in the CDR3. CDR3 sequence reads: CASSFGTGDHEQYF. DNA for the CDR3: TGTGCCAGCAGCTTTGGGACAGGGGACCACGAGCAGTACTTC.

The V gene is TRBV28, the J gene TRBJ2-5; possibly TRBD2 for D (5 bases). The CDR3 consists of 14 residues. V shed 6 bases and J shed 5 bases, with 16 bases lying between them. Germline CDR1 is MDHEN and CDR2 is SYDVKM. CDR3 amino acids: CASRLTAGGETQYF. CDR3 in DNA: TGTGCCAGCAGATTGACCGCCGGAGGTGAGACCCAGTACTTC. The entire variable domain, with the rest obtained from reference TRBV28 and TRBJ2-5, is as follows: DVKVTQSSRYLVKRTGEKVFLECVQDMDHENMFWYRQDPGLGLRLIYFSYDVKMKEKGDIPEGYSVSREKKERFSLILESASTNQTSMYLCASRLTAGGETQYFGPGTRLLVL.

This chain connects TRBV6-5 to TRBJ1-1, with 10 bases fitting TRBD1. The CDR3 loop spans 15 amino acids. Losses at the gene ends were 1 base for V and 5 bases for J; bases not matched to a gene: 4. From germline, CDR1 is MNHEY and CDR2 SVGAGI. CDR3 DNA sequence: TGTGCCAGCAGTTACTTGGGACAGGGGTGGACTGAAGCTTTCTTT. It yields the protein CASSYLGQGWTEAFF.

J is TRBJ2-1 and V is TRBV7-2, with D uncertain. The CDR3 has 14 residues. Germline V gives CDR1 SGHTA, CDR2 FQGNSA. V was pared by 0 bases and J by 4 bases, with 7 bases between. CDR3 residues: CASSLAFVYNEQFF. The CDR3 bases are TGTGCCAGCAGCTTAGCCTTCGTATACAATGAGCAGTTCTTC.

This clone came up a few times. The rearrangement joins TRBV3-1 (or the pseudogene TRBV3-2) to TRBJ2-1; TRBD2 matches at 12 bases. The CDR3 covers 14 residues. CDR1 LGHDT and CDR2 YNNKEL come from the germline V gene (reference sequence). The trim removed 3 bases at V and 12 bases at J, leaving 6 bases unmatched. The CDR3 DNA sequence: TGTGCCAGCAGCCAGACTAGCGGGGGTGAGTGGCAGTTCTTC. Its translation is CASSQTSGGEWQFF.